This T cell receptor beta chain was obtained from a study of OX40 agonist ivuxolimab in advanced cancers. The overall study: Recorded diagnoses for dose-escalation patients were hepatocellular carcinoma, melanoma, renal cell or head and neck cancer.

Study-wide results and limits: More expanded clones were found, on average, in CD8+ than in CD4+ T cells.

In regard to this clone: Antigen: not known.

V dropped 1 base and J dropped 7 bases, with 7 bases sitting between them. CDR3 length: 12 amino acids. CDR1 and CDR2 (germline): MNHNS, SASEGT. Here immunoSEQ multiplex PCR was the method, and the copy in TCRdb shows in-frame clones only, minus some. The sample consists of 100,000 or so clones, about 89% of them appearing once. This sequence originates from an adult with an advanced solid tumor such as melanoma, head and neck, liver or kidney cancer. Sample: CD4+ or CD8+ T cells sorted from blood, taken in a trial of the OX40 agonist ivuxolimab. The chain recombines TRBV6-1 with TRBJ2-5; D is ambiguous. CDR3 in amino acids: CASSEGLGTQYF. CDR3 DNA sequence: TGTGCCAGCAGTGAAGGTTTAGGGACCCAGTACTTC.